This T cell receptor beta chain was captured in a study of early T cells in non-severe SARS-CoV-2 infection. Study-wide background: RNA in bulk from unsorted whole blood was sequenced, and chains were unpaired.

This clonotype was observed many times. No antigen is known for it. Overall study findings and caveats: Private and CD4 specificities were missed by VDJdb matching, which favored anti-spike CD8 responses.

Germline assignment: CDR1 MNHEY and CDR2 SMNVEV (reference sequence). V lost 3 bases to trimming and J lost 3 bases; unmatched junction nucleotides: 3. The CDR3 covers 16 residues. Using its own MiXCR run on the 5' RACE reads, TCRdb lists one record per CDR3 protein. The profile shows tens of thousands of distinct CDR3 sequences, roughly 12% of them singletons. The chain joins TRBV27 to TRBJ2-3; TRBD2 agrees at 13 bases. The TCR originated in an adult who was a healthcare worker with PCR-confirmed SARS-CoV-2 infection or an uninfected control (not recorded which). Sequences were obtained from whole blood. The CDR3 region has the DNA TGTGCCAGCAGTTTCCTGACTAGCGGGAGGACAGATACGCAGTATTTT. It translates to CASSFLTSGRTDTQYF.